These T cell receptor beta chains were read from a single sample in a study of blood T cells in healthy people across ages. Each CDR3 protein gets one entry after TCRdb re-called the 5' RACE reads with MiXCR. This table holds approximately 600,000 distinct CDR3 sequences, around 54% found once. Sequenced sample: blood. Receptors originate from a man aged 55 to 70 in good health. Each CDR3 is given with its conserved first and last residue. The order of the fields is V gene, D gene, J gene, clone size, CDR3 protein, CDR3 DNA. The D gene is left open where the match is weak. Clone size is given for some rows only: seen once, a few or many times, or a class if the clone is expanded.

>TRBV7-2|TRBD2|TRBJ2-1|.
CASSPRGLAGGFGEQFF
TGTGCCAGCAGCCCACGGGGACTAGCGGGGGGCTTCGGGGAGCAGTTCTTC
>TRBV6-6|.|TRBJ1-2|.
CASFAQGTYYGYTF
TGTGCCAGCTTCGCCCAGGGAACTTACTATGGCTACACCTTC
>TRBV10-3|.|TRBJ1-2|.
CAISRGQSGANYGYTF
TGTGCCATCAGCAGAGGCCAGAGTGGGGCTAACTATGGCTACACCTTC
>TRBV29-1|.|TRBJ2-6|.
CSVGNGDSGANVLTF
TGCAGCGTTGGGAATGGAGACTCTGGGGCCAACGTCCTGACTTTC
>TRBV11-3|TRBD2|TRBJ2-5|few
CASSTRLAGGEQETQYF
TGTGCCAGCAGCACCCGACTAGCGGGGGGGGAACAAGAGACCCAGTACTTC
>TRBV5-6|TRBD2|TRBJ2-3|few
CASSLFLAGDSTDTQYF
TGTGCCAGCAGTTTGTTCCTAGCGGGGGACAGCACAGATACGCAGTATTTT
>TRBV12-3/TRBV12-4|TRBD1|TRBJ1-5|.
CASGAGQGSQPQHF
TGTGCCAGCGGAGCTGGACAGGGGAGTCAGCCCCAGCATTTT
>TRBV7-9|TRBD2|TRBJ2-3|.
CASSLVRLAGGYMDTQYF
TGTGCCAGCAGCTTAGTCAGACTAGCGGGGGGTTATATGGATACGCAGTATTTT
>TRBV11-2|TRBD1|TRBJ2-1|.
CASSYGQGVHNEQFF
TGTGCCAGCAGTTACGGACAGGGTGTCCACAATGAGCAGTTCTTC
>TRBV29-1|.|TRBJ2-7|many
CSVGTTLDEQYF
TGCAGCGTTGGGACCACCCTGGACGAGCAGTACTTC